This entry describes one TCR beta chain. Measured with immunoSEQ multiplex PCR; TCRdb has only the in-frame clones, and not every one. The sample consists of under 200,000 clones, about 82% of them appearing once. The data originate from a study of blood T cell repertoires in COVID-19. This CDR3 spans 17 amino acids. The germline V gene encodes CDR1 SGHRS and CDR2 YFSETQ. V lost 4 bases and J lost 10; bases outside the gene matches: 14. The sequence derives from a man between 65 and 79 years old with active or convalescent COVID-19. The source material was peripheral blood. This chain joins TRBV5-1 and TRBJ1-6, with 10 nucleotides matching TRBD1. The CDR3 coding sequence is TGCGCCAGCAGCCTCATACCCCTCGGGACAGGGGACTCACCCCTCCACTTT. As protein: CASSLIPLGTGDSPLHF.